The 18 T cell receptor beta chains below all came from one sample that was sequenced in a study of T cell responses to AZD1222 COVID-19 vaccine (dated by TCRdb to about 2021). Library prep was done by the immunoSEQ multiplex PCR assay. TCRdb mirrors the immuneACCESS table, restricted to in-frame sequences. Some clones are absent from its copies; in checked studies, under half trace to an unresolved V gene, and the reason for the others is unknown. The sample table contains some 130,000 clones; only one count was recorded for approximately 90% of them. 1.9% of the sample comes from the top ten. Read against the paper, the sample's time point label means: baseline before first vaccination. The specimen comprised peripheral blood, sampled on day 0 of AZD1222 vaccination. Receptor source: an adult in good health.

This chain uses TRBV15 with TRBJ2-2; D may be TRBD2 (5 bases). V lost 1 base to trimming and J lost 1 base, with 7 bases between them. Per germline, CDR1 LNHNV and CDR2 YYDKDF (reference sequence). The CDR3 extends over 15 amino acids. CDR3 amino acids: CATSRGGLNTGELFF. The CDR3 DNA reads TGTGCCACCAGCAGAGGCGGGCTGAACACCGGGGAGCTGTTTTTT.

The rearrangement joins TRBV18 to TRBJ1-6, with D unclear. V lost 3 bases and J 0 bases, leaving 3 bases between the germline ends. The CDR3 is 14 residues long. The V gene's germline CDR1 is KGHSH and CDR2 LQKENI. This CDR3 is CASSPSSYNSPLHF. The CDR3 region has the DNA TGTGCCAGCTCACCGAGCTCCTATAATTCACCCCTCCACTTT.

CDR3 DNA: TGTGCCAGCAGTTTAATGGGACAGGGGGCCGAGCAGTACTTC. Translated, it gives CASSLMGQGAEQYF. The rearrangement links TRBV27 to TRBJ2-7, with TRBD1 matching 12 bases. This CDR3 region has 14 residues. The ends lost 2 bases at V and 6 bases at J; junction bases unmatched: 2. Germline assignment: CDR1 MNHEY and CDR2 SMNVEV (reference sequence).

CDR3 sequence reads: CASSRRQGASGNTIYF. DNA of the CDR3: TGTGCCAGCAGTAGGAGACAGGGGGCAAGCGGAAACACCATATATTTT. This chain uses TRBV28 with TRBJ1-3; 10 bases line up with TRBD1. The CDR3 runs to 16 residues. V dropped 5 bases and J dropped 4; count of bases not matched to a gene: 8. From germline, CDR1 is MDHEN and CDR2 SYDVKM.

This rearrangement joins TRBV5-1 to TRBJ1-4; 8 nucleotides align to TRBD1. The germline V gene encodes CDR1 SGHRS and CDR2 YFSETQ. The V segment lost 0 bases and the J segment 8 bases; nucleotides outside the gene matches: 0. The CDR3 contains 13 residues. Here the CDR3 reads CASSLDRGEKLFF. CDR3 sequence (DNA): TGCGCCAGCAGCTTGGACAGGGGGGAAAAACTGTTTTTT.

This clone came up once. The chain combines TRBV11-2 with TRBJ2-2; 7 positions agree with TRBD1. Germline CDR1 SGHAT, CDR2 FQNNGV. The J segment lost 2 bases and the V segment lost 5 bases, leaving 8 bases of the junction unmatched. This CDR3 region has 16 residues. DNA for the CDR3: TGTGCCAGCAGCCTCGGGAAAGGGGGCAACACCGGGGAGCTGTTTTTT. As protein: CASSLGKGGNTGELFF. Full variable domain (missing parts from reference TRBV11-2 and TRBJ2-2): EAGVAQSPRYKIIEKRQSVAFWCNPISGHATLYWYQQILGQGPKLLIQFQNNGVVDDSQLPKDRFSAERLKGVDSTLKIQPAKLEDSAVYLCASSLGKGGNTGELFFGEGSRLTVL.

This clone occurred a few times. The J gene is TRBJ2-1, the V gene TRBV6-2 or TRBV6-3, with TRBD2 as a possible D gene (5 bases). The ends were cut back, 3 bases at V and 0 bases at J, with 15 bases in the middle. CDR3 size: 17 residues. Per the germline V gene, CDR1 is MNHEY and CDR2 is SVGEGT. Here the CDR3 DNA reads TGTGCCAGCAGTTATGAACGGGGTAAAAGCTCCTACAATGAGCAGTTCTTC. Protein sequence: CASSYERGKSSYNEQFF.

The rearrangement uses TRBV10-3 and TRBJ1-2; maybe TRBD1 (5 bases). In germline, CDR1 is ENHRY, CDR2 SYGVKD. The CDR3 extends over 11 amino acids. The V and J ends lost 6 bases and 8 bases respectively, with 10 bases between them. CDR3 sequence: CAISQGSGYTF. The CDR3, as DNA: TGTGCCATCAGCCAGGGAAGCGGCTACACCTTC.

This clone appeared once. The junction shows a germline mismatch at one end, possibly a read error. The chain links TRBV7-8 to TRBJ2-1, with D maybe TRBD2 (7 bases). The CDR3 runs to 21 residues. Germline V CDR1 and CDR2: SGHVS, FQNEAQ. CDR3 in DNA: TGTGCCAGCATCTTAGGAAGGGGACTATCAGGGGATCGTCGGTCCTACAATGAGCAGTTCTTC. Its translation: CASILGRGLSGDRRSYNEQFF.

This CDR3 reads CAYQTGARNEKLFF. In DNA, the CDR3 is TGTGCCTACCAAACGGGGGCACGGAATGAAAAACTGTTTTTT. The genes are TRBV30 and TRBJ1-4; perhaps TRBD1 as D (6 bases). The CDR3 runs 14 residues. V was clipped by 7 bases and J by 5 bases, with 17 bases between them. Germline-derived CDR1 and CDR2 are GTSNPN and SVGIG (reference sequence).

By proportion, this clone is medium-sized. This chain connects TRBV6-4 to TRBJ2-2, with 8 bases matching TRBD2. The V and J ends lost 2 bases and 1 base, in that order; junction bases with no gene match: 0. Germline values: CDR1 MRHNA, CDR2 SNTAGT. CDR3 size: 15 residues. The CDR3 DNA sequence: TGTGCCAGCAGTGACCTAGCGGGGAACACCGGGGAGCTGTTTTTT. It encodes CASSDLAGNTGELFF.

The V and J genes are TRBV7-8 and TRBJ2-7; D is unclear. This CDR3 region has 14 residues. Trimming shortened V by 5 bases and J by 0 bases, and 11 bases separated the two germline ends. Germline CDR1 reads SGHVS; CDR2 reads FQNEAQ. The CDR3: CASSALEYSYEQYF. CDR3 nucleotide sequence: TGTGCCAGCAGCGCCTTAGAGTACTCCTACGAGCAGTACTTC.

This rearrangement joins TRBV5-4 to TRBJ2-2, with 10 bases matching TRBD2. With 4 bases clipped from V and 6 bases from J, the junction kept 6 bases outside the gene matches. Germline V gene sequence: CDR1 SGHNT, CDR2 YYREEE (reference sequence). The CDR3 is made up of 15 amino acids. In DNA, the CDR3 is TGTGCCAGCAGCCCCCAAGCGGGAGGGGCCGGGGAGCTGTTTTTT. This gives the protein CASSPQAGGAGELFF.

V usage is TRBV28 and J usage is TRBJ1-1, with TRBD1 as a possible D gene (5 bases). Trimming pared 6 bases from V and 3 bases from J, leaving 14 bases between. From germline, CDR1 is MDHEN and CDR2 SYDVKM. This CDR3 spans 14 amino acids. CDR3 amino acids: CASRVGGKDTEAFF. In DNA form, the CDR3 reads TGTGCCAGCAGGGTGGGGGGTAAGGACACTGAAGCTTTCTTT.

The chain couples TRBV3-1 (or the pseudogene TRBV3-2) to TRBJ1-1; the D gene is possibly TRBD1 (5 bases). CDR1 is LGHDT, CDR2 YNNKEL, per germline (reference sequence). The CDR3 runs 12 residues. V was trimmed by 8 bases and J by 2 bases, leaving 9 bases between them. CDR3 bases: TGTGCCAGCCACGGGGCAAACACTGAAGCTTTCTTT. Amino acid sequence: CASHGANTEAFF.

This sequence joins TRBV10-3 and TRBJ1-2, with D tentatively TRBD1 (6 bases). The CDR3 runs to 14 residues. Germline values: CDR1 ENHRY, CDR2 SYGVKD. V was shortened by 0 bases and J by 7 bases, with 12 bases between the two germline ends. The CDR3 loop reads CAISESSGEGGYTF. The CDR3 region has the DNA TGTGCCATCAGTGAGTCGTCAGGGGAAGGTGGCTACACCTTC.

The V gene is TRBV6-2 or TRBV6-3, the J gene TRBJ2-2; D is perhaps TRBD1 or TRBD2 (5 bases each). V was shortened by 0 bases and J by 4 bases, with 12 bases between the two germline ends. The CDR3 totals 16 residues. The germline V gene encodes CDR1 MNHEY and CDR2 SVGEGT. CDR3 sequence (DNA): TGTGCCAGCAGTTACTCGACCCGGGGCAGCACCGGGGAGCTGTTTTTT. Translating it yields CASSYSTRGSTGELFF.

The V and J genes are TRBV7-8 and TRBJ1-1; D unresolved. Germline V gives CDR1 SGHVS, CDR2 FQNEAQ. V dropped 3 bases and J dropped 5 bases, with 7 bases sitting between them. The CDR3 covers 12 residues. CDR3 residues: CASSFEATEAFF. As DNA, the CDR3 is TGTGCCAGCAGCTTTGAGGCAACTGAAGCTTTCTTT.